Following are 10 T cell receptor beta chains from one sample sequenced in a study of cytomegalovirus exposure and HLA in healthy donors. With 60 Vbeta and 13 Jbeta primers, the PCR was carried out. Sequencing used immunoSEQ multiplex PCR; TCRdb keeps in-frame clones, though not all of them. The sample consists of roughly 190,000 clones, approximately 84% of them appearing once. Specimen: PBMCs. These receptor sequences come from a woman aged 45-65 years in good health and CMV-seropositive.

Written as DNA, the CDR3 is TGTGCCAGCAGTGAAACACGGGATAATTCACCCCTCCACTTT. It codes for CASSETRDNSPLHF. V usage is TRBV2 and J usage is TRBJ1-6; D is undetermined. Trimming shortened V by 2 bases and J by 5 bases, and 7 bases separated the two germline ends. The germline CDR1 and CDR2 sequences are SNHLY and FYNNEI. The CDR3 consists of 14 residues.

The chain employs TRBV18 and TRBJ1-1; 7 positions agree with TRBD1. With V trimmed by 6 bases and J by 0 bases, 1 base remained unmatched. From germline, CDR1 is KGHSH and CDR2 LQKENI. This CDR3 contains 13 residues. The CDR3, as DNA: TGTGCCAGCTCGGGACAGATGAACACTGAAGCTTTCTTT. It translates to CASSGQMNTEAFF.

This sequence joins TRBV5-1 and TRBJ2-3, with 11 bases that match TRBD2. Trimming took 2 bases from V and 0 from J; bases not matched to a gene: 2. CDR1 and CDR2 (germline): SGHRS, YFSETQ. This CDR3 has 16 amino acids. This chain's CDR3 is CASSFLAGGSTDTQYF. CDR3 sequence (DNA): TGCGCCAGCAGCTTTCTAGCGGGGGGTAGCACAGATACGCAGTATTTT.

V and J are TRBV29-1 and TRBJ2-5; no firm D call. This CDR3 has 13 residues. Germline CDR1 is SQVTM and CDR2 is ANQGSEA. Trimming removed 1 base from V and 7 bases from J, with 13 bases in between. The CDR3, as DNA: TGCAGCGTTGAAGGAGTCGGCGGTGGGACCCAGTACTTC. This translates into CSVEGVGGGTQYF.

DNA of the CDR3: TGCAGCGTTGTGCCGGGGGGGCTTACAGATACGCAGTATTTT. Translated: CSVVPGGLTDTQYF. The V call is TRBV29-1, the J call TRBJ2-3, with 8 bases matching TRBD2. J gave up 3 bases and V 4 bases, and 6 bases lay outside the gene matches. From germline, CDR1 is SQVTM and CDR2 ANQGSEA. This CDR3 has 14 residues.

The chain combines TRBV6-5 with TRBJ1-4; TRBD1 aligns across 9 bases. This CDR3 is built from 15 residues. CDR1 MNHEY and CDR2 SVGAGI come from the germline V gene. The J segment lost 8 bases and the V segment lost 5 bases, leaving 9 bases of the junction unmatched. This CDR3 reads CASSRRGQGGEKLFF. CDR3 in DNA: TGTGCCAGCAGTCGCCGGGGACAGGGTGGGGAAAAACTGTTTTTT.

The chain carries TRBV11-2 and TRBJ1-2, with TRBD1 identical over 7 bases. The CDR3 covers 15 residues. Germline CDR1 and CDR2: SGHAT and FQNNGV. V shed 1 base, J shed 6 bases, and the junction held 8 bases outside the gene matches. The CDR3 nucleotides read TGTGCCAGCAGCTTAGCAGGGGGGACGGAGAATGGCTACACCTTC. This gives the protein CASSLAGGTENGYTF.

A single count supports this clone. V gene TRBV5-4 combines with J gene TRBJ1-2, with D possibly TRBD1 on 6 matching bases. The CDR3 has 13 residues. V was shortened by 9 bases and J by 8 bases, with 20 bases between the two germline ends. Germline CDR1 reads SGHNT; CDR2 reads YYREEE (reference sequence). CDR3 nucleotide sequence: TGTGCCACCTCTCGACAGGCGCAAGGGGGCTACACCTTC. This sequence encodes CATSRQAQGGYTF.

The chain recombines TRBV10-3 with TRBJ1-3; D ambiguous. The germline V gene has CDR1 ENHRY and CDR2 SYGVKD. V shed 3 bases and J shed 0 bases, with 9 bases lying between them. The CDR3 extends over 15 amino acids. CDR3 sequence (DNA): TGTGCCATCAGTGACGACAATCTCTCTGGAAACACCATATATTTT. Its translation: CAISDDNLSGNTIYF.

CDR3 sequence: CASSQRGPSTDTQYF. The CDR3 nucleotides read TGTGCCAGCAGTCAGCGGGGGCCTAGCACAGATACGCAGTATTTT. J is TRBJ2-3 and V is TRBV6-6; TRBD2 matches 8 bases. The J segment lost 0 bases and the V segment lost 5 bases, leaving 4 bases of the junction unmatched. CDR1 is MNHNY, CDR2 SVGAGI, per germline (reference sequence). This CDR3 is 15 amino acids long.